This T cell receptor (beta chain) derives from a study of post-analysis software for immune sequencing data. Study summary: Courses of disease covered relapsing-remitting, secondary progressive and progressive-relapsing multiple sclerosis. Overall study results and limits: Diversity measured as normalized Chao1 was significantly lower in multiple sclerosis patients than in controls. Controls had lower frequencies than patients of a few TRBV segments, which included TRBV5-6, TRBV5-1 and TRBV20-1. F measure showed strong co-clustering of same-batch samples.

Carried by the TCR beta cDNA libraries were unique molecular identifiers. It was from roughly 1.1 to 9.2 million T cells that 500,000 to 600,000 cDNA molecules came. Via MiXCR, TCRdb re-called the PCR reads, giving one row per CDR3 protein. This table holds 750,000 to 900,000 distinct CDR3 sequences, around 46% found once. This CDR3 spans 16 amino acids. Trimming took 3 bases from V and 0 from J; bases not matched to a gene: 7. CDR1 MNHEY and CDR2 SMNVEV come from the germline V gene (reference sequence). Comment on this clonotype: Its antigen is not known.

The sequenced sample consisted of blood. This chain joins TRBV27 and TRBJ1-1; TRBD1 matches at 7 bases. This TCR derives from a girl between 10 and 17 years old with multiple sclerosis. CDR3 bases: TGTGCCAGCAGTTTGCAAGGGGACAGCATGAACACTGAAGCTTTCTTT. Translated, it gives CASSLQGDSMNTEAFF.